This TCR beta chain was captured by sequencing in a study of T-cell memory formation after mild COVID-19. Looking at the study overall: There were largely donor-specific TCR clusters.

The CDR3 has 13 residues. CDR1 LNHDA and CDR2 SQIVND come from the germline V gene (reference sequence). Between the trimmed V and J ends, which lost 0 bases and 5 bases, there was a span of 7 bases. Overall study findings and caveats: Nothing showed for sure that second-wave clones peaking on day 37 were SARS-CoV-2 specific. Pre-infection memory carried some responding clones, suggesting that cross-reactive memory joined. Contracting clones, day 15 to 85, had balanced CD4/CD8, and later expanders favored CD4+.

As for this clonotype: Its antigen is unknown.

TCRdb fed the 5' RACE reads into MiXCR, producing one record per CDR3 protein. The sample records about 270,000 distinct CDR3 sequences, more than 15% being singletons. This clonotype was sampled from a man younger than 30 who had mild COVID-19 (a few samples of this study predate the infection). Cell type and time point are not known. The V and J genes are TRBV19 and TRBJ1-2; no reliable D call. The sample taken for sequencing was PBMCs or a T cell subset sorted from them (not recorded which). This CDR3 reads CASSIEGGYGYTF. CDR3 DNA: TGTGCCAGTAGTATAGAGGGTGGATATGGCTACACCTTC.